This T cell receptor beta chain was captured in a study of control samples from healthy donors and cancer patients. The method was immunoSEQ multiplex PCR; TCRdb's version includes in-frame clones alone and lacks a portion of them. Counted here are roughly 100,000 clones, approximately 93% occurring once; the ten biggest clones make up over 0.85%. This clone was picked up one time. The sample comprised blood. This TCR came from a woman aged 30 to 39 in good health.

The CDR3 here is CASSQDRGGNYGYTF. The DNA of the CDR3 is TGTGCCAGCAGCCAAGATCGTGGAGGGAACTATGGCTACACCTTC. The J gene is TRBJ1-2, the V gene TRBV4-2; no clear D gene. Between the trimmed V and J ends, which lost 0 bases and 2 bases, there was a span of 10 bases. This CDR3 region has 15 residues. CDR1 and CDR2 (germline): LGHNA, YNFKEQ.